These T cell receptor beta chains were read from a single sample in a study of T cell responses to AZD1222 COVID-19 vaccine. Produced via immunoSEQ multiplex PCR; TCRdb's table is partial and in-frame only. Among about 140,000 clones listed, roughly 91% were seen once. The specimen comprised peripheral blood, sampled 28 days after the second AZD1222 dose. The receptors were gathered from an adult who received the AZD1222 COVID-19 vaccine. Each CDR3 is given with its conserved first and last residue. The order of the fields is J gene, CDR3 length, D gene, clone size, V gene, CDR3 DNA, CDR3 protein. The D gene is left open where the match is weak. For some rows the clone size is stated as once, few or many, or as a class when expanded; others skip it.

>TRBJ1-3|15|-|-|TRBV30
TGTGCCTGGAGTGTAGACTCCGGGCGTGGAAACACCATATATTTT
CAWSVDSGRGNTIYF
>TRBJ1-3|12|-|-|TRBV5-1
TGCGCCAGCAGCCCCGAAGGAAACACCATATATTTT
CASSPEGNTIYF
>TRBJ2-1|16|-|once|TRBV25-1
TGTGCCAGCAGTGAATGGCGCCAAAGCTCCTACAATGAGCAGTTCTTC
CASSEWRQSSYNEQFF
>TRBJ1-1|12|-|few|TRBV24-1
TGTGCCACCAGGGGTGTGATCACTGAAGCTTTCTTT
CATRGVITEAFF
>TRBJ2-3|16|-|-|TRBV7-2
TGTGCCAGCAGCCTGCCCCCTTCAAACCCCGCAGATACGCAGTATTTT
CASSLPPSNPADTQYF
>TRBJ2-5|13|-|-|TRBV7-9
TGTGCCGGCCGCCTGGGGTCCCAAGAGACCCAGTACTTC
CAGRLGSQETQYF
>TRBJ2-7|13|-|-|TRBV7-9
TGTGCCAGCAGCCCTATCCCCCATCACGAGCAGTACTTC
CASSPIPHHEQYF
>TRBJ2-7|11|-|-|TRBV12-3/TRBV12-4
TGTGCCAGCAGTTCAAGTCTGGACCAGTACTTC
CASSSSLDQYF
>TRBJ1-5|13|-|-|TRBV6-5
TGTGCCAGCAGTCCGACGTGGGGGCAGCCCCAGCATTTT
CASSPTWGQPQHF
>TRBJ1-1|15|TRBD1|-|TRBV7-2
TGTGCCAGCAGCTTTACCGGGACAGGGAACACTGAAGCTTTCTTT
CASSFTGTGNTEAFF
>TRBJ2-7|15|TRBD2|-|TRBV5-1
TGCGCCAGCAGCTTGCCACGGGGGGGCCGCGACGAGCAGTACTTC
CASSLPRGGRDEQYF
>TRBJ1-4|15|TRBD1|-|TRBV5-4
TGTGCCAGCAGCCTACGGACAGGGGTTAATGAAAAACTGTTTTTT
CASSLRTGVNEKLFF
>TRBJ2-2|15|-|few|TRBV7-3
TGTGCCAGCAGCTTAACAGCAGGGGACACCGGGGAGCTGTTTTTT
CASSLTAGDTGELFF
>TRBJ2-7|14|-|-|TRBV4-3
TGCGCCAGCAGCCAAGACCCCGGAACCTACGAGCAGTACTTC
CASSQDPGTYEQYF
>TRBJ1-5|15|-|-|TRBV7-9
TGTGCCAGCAGCTTAGATGGCCTGAGCAATCAGCCCCAGCATTTT
CASSLDGLSNQPQHF
>TRBJ2-1|16|-|once|TRBV5-4
TGTGCCAGCAGCTCGCGCTCGACTTATTTAGGCAATGAGCAGTTCTTC
CASSSRSTYLGNEQFF
>TRBJ2-1|15|TRBD1|-|TRBV28
TGTGCCAGCGCTCAAGGGACAGACTCCGGCGATGAGCAGTTCTTC
CASAQGTDSGDEQFF
>TRBJ1-5|15|TRBD1|-|TRBV30
TGTGCCTACAAAAACAGGACAGGGGAAAATCAGCCCCAGCATTTT
CAYKNRTGENQPQHF
>TRBJ1-2|13|TRBD1|once|TRBV6-1
TGTGCCAGCAGTGAAATGGTCCACCGGGACAGGGGGTTC
CASSEMVHRDRGF
>TRBJ2-2|17|TRBD1|-|TRBV3-1/TRBV3-2
TGTGCCAGCAGCCGAGGCGTAGCAGGGGGAAACACCGGGGAGCTGTTTTTT
CASSRGVAGGNTGELFF
>TRBJ1-1|15|-|-|TRBV6-5
TGTGCCAGCAGTAGGGGGGTGAGCATGAACACTGAAGCTTTCTTT
CASSRGVSMNTEAFF
>TRBJ2-7|14|TRBD1|once|TRBV5-6
TGTGCCAGCAGCTCAGACGGGACAGGCAACGAGCAGTACTTC
CASSSDGTGNEQYF
>TRBJ2-7|17|TRBD2|-|TRBV6-6
TGTGCCAGCAGTCGGACTAGCGGGTTTTCTGGGGTCTACGAGCAGTACTTC
CASSRTSGFSGVYEQYF
>TRBJ1-4|14|-|-|TRBV2
TGTGCCAGCAAGACCCCAGGGAATTTGGAAAAACTGTTTTTT
CASKTPGNLEKLFF
>TRBJ2-5|13|-|-|TRBV30
TGTGCCTGGAGTAAGGTGGCTCAAGAGACCCAGTACTTC
CAWSKVAQETQYF
>TRBJ1-6|19|TRBD1|-|TRBV28
TGTGCCAGCGGTGACAGGGAGAACCCCGAACGCTCCTATAATTCACCCCTCCACTTT
CASGDRENPERSYNSPLHF
>TRBJ2-5|13|-|-|TRBV4-3
TGCGCCAGCAGCCAACTCGGCAGAGAGACCCAGTACTTC
CASSQLGRETQYF
>TRBJ2-3|15|-|-|TRBV2
TGTGCCAGCAGTTCCCCGGGACTGCAAACGAATACGCAGTATTTT
CASSSPGLQTNTQYF